Reported below is one TCR beta chain. The protocol was immunoSEQ multiplex PCR, while the TCRdb copy is restricted to in-frame clones and leaves out a portion. In the table there are just under 300,000 clones, approximately 86% of which are singletons. This sample stems from a study of blood T cell repertoires in COVID-19. In the study overall: The United States, Italy and Spain were the sources of the acute and convalescent COVID-19 samples.

The CDR3 loop spans 15 amino acids. The V gene's germline CDR1 is SGHDT and CDR2 YYEEEE. V lost 4 bases to trimming and J lost 4 bases, with 15 bases between them. This chain links TRBV5-6 with TRBJ1-5; D unresolved. The source of this sequence is a man in his 70s with acute or convalescent COVID-19. The sample consisted of peripheral blood. In DNA, the CDR3 is TGTGCCAGCAGCGCGGATAGGCGGTTGAATCAGCCCCAGCATTTT. It yields the protein CASSADRRLNQPQHF.